These 2 T cell receptor beta chains were sequenced from one sample in a study of T-cell memory formation after mild COVID-19. TCRdb re-analysed the 5' RACE reads in MiXCR, keeping a single row per CDR3 protein. The profile shows a few hundred thousand distinct CDR3 sequences, 8% to 9.5% of them singletons. The sequencing input was PBMCs or a T cell subset sorted from them (not recorded which). The source of these receptors is a man in his late teens or twenties who had mild COVID-19 (a few samples of this study predate the infection). Cell type and time point are not known.

The chain carries TRBV27 and TRBJ2-1; the match to TRBD2 covers 7 bases. Germline V gene data show CDR1 as MNHEY and CDR2 as SMNVEV (reference sequence). V was pared by 5 bases and J by 11 bases, with 6 bases of the junction left unmatched. There are 12 residues in the CDR3. The CDR3 protein is CASSTNGGKQFF. The CDR3 nucleotides read TGTGCCAGCAGTACTAACGGGGGGAAGCAGTTCTTC.

Only a few counts were recorded for this clonotype. The chain combines TRBV11-2 with TRBJ2-3, with TRBD1 matching 7 bases. The germline gives CDR1 SGHAT, CDR2 FQNNGV. This CDR3 is 16 amino acids long. Losses at the gene ends were 5 bases for V and 6 bases for J; bases not matched to a gene: 14. The CDR3 bases are TGTGCCAGCAGCCCATCCCTAGACAGGGCGAGCGATACGCAGTATTTT. This translates into CASSPSLDRASDTQYF.